A single sample gave rise to the 22 T cell receptor beta chains below, sequenced in a study of cytotoxic CD8 clonotypes in ibrutinib-treated CLL. Measured with immunoSEQ multiplex PCR; TCRdb has only the in-frame clones, and not every one. The sample yields about 120,000 clones, 58% seen once. This specimen was PBMCs, taken after 24 months of ibrutinib treatment. These receptors were obtained from a human donor with chronic lymphocytic leukemia.

The chain joins TRBV25-1 to TRBJ1-5; D is ambiguous. CDR1 is MGHDK and CDR2 is SYGVNS in the germline V gene. V was shortened by 6 bases and J by 9 bases, with 18 bases between the two germline ends. The CDR3 loop spans 14 amino acids. In DNA, the CDR3 is TGTGCCAGCAGCTCCGGACTGGCGGGCCGGCCCCAGCATTTT. Encoded protein: CASSSGLAGRPQHF.

V and J are TRBV7-8 and TRBJ2-5; 7 nucleotides match TRBD1. CDR3 length: 15 amino acids. V lost 6 bases to trimming and J lost 0 bases; unmatched junction nucleotides: 7. Germline V gene lookup returns CDR1 SGHVS and CDR2 FQNEAQ. In DNA, the CDR3 is TGTGCCAGCAGTTCCCAGACAGGGTACCAAGAGACCCAGTACTTC. Its protein is CASSSQTGYQETQYF.

This clone appeared a few times. The chain joins TRBV5-1 to TRBJ2-3; 9 bases match TRBD1. Unmatched junction bases numbered 6, after V lost 1 base and J lost 0 bases. The germline V gene encodes CDR1 SGHRS and CDR2 YFSETQ. This CDR3 region has 17 residues. The chain's CDR3 is CASSLSPTGGSTDTQYF. CDR3 DNA: TGCGCCAGCAGCTTGTCCCCGACAGGGGGTAGCACAGATACGCAGTATTTT.

CDR3 sequence reads: CASSYNQPQHF. CDR3 DNA: TGTGCCAGCAGTTATAATCAGCCCCAGCATTTT. The chain has TRBV6-6 and TRBJ1-5; no firm D call. Trimming left V 3 bases short and J 4 bases short, with 1 base between. Germline V gene sequence: CDR1 MNHNY, CDR2 SVGAGI (reference sequence). The CDR3 runs to 11 residues.

This clone was seen a handful of times. CDR3 protein: CAIISSPQGDFNTGELFF. The DNA of the CDR3 is TGTGCCATCATATCGTCCCCACAGGGCGACTTTAACACCGGGGAGCTGTTTTTT. The chain links TRBV6-7 to TRBJ2-2; D is perhaps TRBD1 (6 bases). TRBV6-7 is annotated as an ORF whose role is uncertain. Trimming stripped 10 bases from V and 2 bases from J, with 26 bases between. The CDR3 length is 18 residues.

V gene TRBV7-8 combines with J gene TRBJ2-5; D gene uncertain. This CDR3 region has 15 residues. CDR1 and CDR2 from the germline V gene are SGHVS and FQNEAQ. Deletions cut 0 bases from V and 5 bases from J, with 13 bases between. CDR3 DNA sequence: TGTGCCAGCAGCTTAGCGCTTCGGCGTGGGGAGACCCAGTACTTC. It is translated as CASSLALRRGETQYF.

V and J are TRBV7-9 and TRBJ2-1; tentatively, D is TRBD1 (6 bases). Trimming shortened V by 3 bases and J by 1 base, and 10 bases separated the two germline ends. Germline lookup yields CDR1 SEHNR and CDR2 FQNEAQ (reference sequence). CDR3 length equals 15 residues. CDR3 protein: CASSLAGASYNEQFF. CDR3 in DNA: TGTGCCAGCAGCTTGGCAGGGGCATCCTACAATGAGCAGTTCTTC.

There are a few counts of this clone. The rearrangement joins TRBV30 to TRBJ1-2, with TRBD1 as a possible D gene (6 bases). V lost 8 bases and J lost 4, with 17 bases in between. CDR1 and CDR2 from the germline V gene are GTSNPN and SVGIG (reference sequence). The CDR3 is 13 amino acids. CDR3 sequence reads: CAAQGGGTYGYTF. The CDR3 bases are TGTGCCGCCCAGGGAGGGGGAACCTATGGCTACACCTTC.

This clone was observed many times. The chain links TRBV2 to TRBJ1-4, with D possibly matching TRBD1 (5 bases). The V gene lost 3 bases and the J gene lost 0 bases, with 11 bases spanning the gap. The germline V gene has CDR1 SNHLY and CDR2 FYNNEI. There are 16 residues in the CDR3. The CDR3 region has the DNA TGTGCCAGCAGTGACGTCGGGGGTGCAACTAATGAAAAACTGTTTTTT. This sequence encodes CASSDVGGATNEKLFF. Drawing the rest from reference TRBV2 and TRBJ1-4, the complete variable domain is EPEVTQTPSHQVTQMGQEVILRCVPISNHLYFYWYRQILGQKVEFLVSFYNNEISEKSEIFDDQFSVERPDGSNFTLKIRSTKLEDSAMYFCASSDVGGATNEKLFFGSGTQLSVL.

This clone has more than one count but fewer than ten. The chain has TRBV30 and TRBJ1-6; no reliable D call. The CDR3 is made up of 12 amino acids. From germline, CDR1 is GTSNPN and CDR2 SVGIG (reference sequence). The V end lost 1 base, the J end lost 6 bases, and 4 bases lay between the germline ends. Here the CDR3 DNA reads TGTGCCTGGAGTGCAGTTAATTCACCCCTCCACTTT. The encoded protein is CAWSAVNSPLHF.

The V and J genes are TRBV4-1 and TRBJ2-1, with unresolved D. The V gene's germline CDR1 is MGHRA and CDR2 YSYEKL. The CDR3 covers 13 residues. Trimming pared 4 bases from V and 5 bases from J, leaving 9 bases between. CDR3 bases: TGCGCCAGCAGCCTCACGACTGACAATGAGCAGTTCTTC. The encoded protein is CASSLTTDNEQFF.

The chain couples TRBV29-1 to TRBJ1-1; 7 positions match TRBD1. Per the germline V gene, CDR1 is SQVTM and CDR2 is ANQGSEA. The CDR3 contains 13 residues. V was clipped by 6 bases and J by 4 bases; unmatched bases: 8. The CDR3 loop is CSVQEGGGTEAFF. In DNA form, the CDR3 reads TGCAGCGTCCAAGAAGGGGGCGGCACTGAAGCTTTCTTT. Full variable domain (missing parts from reference TRBV29-1 and TRBJ1-1): SAVISQKPSRDICQRGTSLTIQCQVDSQVTMMFWYRQQPGQSLTLIATANQGSEATYESGFVIDKFPISRPNLTFSTLTVSNMSPEDSSIYLCSVQEGGGTEAFFGQGTRLTVV.

The rearrangement joins TRBV7-8 to TRBJ2-7; D may be TRBD1 (6 bases). The germline V gene has CDR1 SGHVS and CDR2 FQNEAQ. This CDR3 has 13 residues. Trimming stripped 3 bases from V and 6 bases from J, with 12 bases between. The CDR3 sequence: CASSFQRGSEQYF. The DNA for the CDR3 is TGTGCCAGCAGCTTCCAGAGGGGGAGCGAGCAGTACTTC.

The chain employs TRBV7-8 and TRBJ1-2; D gene unclear. The CDR3 runs to 14 residues. Trimming pared 2 bases from V and 2 bases from J, leaving 9 bases between. Germline V CDR1 and CDR2: SGHVS, FQNEAQ. DNA of the CDR3: TGTGCCAGCAGCTTATTAGCAGGAAACTATGGCTACACCTTC. Amino acids: CASSLLAGNYGYTF.

This chain links TRBV4-2 with TRBJ1-2, with 8 bases matching TRBD1. CDR3 size: 13 residues. V was clipped by 4 bases and J by 6 bases; unmatched bases: 4. Germline CDR1 and CDR2: LGHNA and YNFKEQ. The CDR3 here is CASSRTTGDGYTF. The DNA of the CDR3 is TGTGCCAGCAGCCGTACGACAGGGGATGGCTACACCTTC.

This chain connects TRBV10-3 to TRBJ1-1; the D is unclear. V gave up 5 bases and J gave up 4 bases, with 11 bases separating them. Per the germline V gene, CDR1 is ENHRY and CDR2 is SYGVKD. The CDR3 covers 13 residues. The CDR3 here is CAISREAGTEAFF. The CDR3 DNA reads TGTGCCATCAGTAGGGAAGCGGGCACTGAAGCTTTCTTT.

The chain joins TRBV20-1 to TRBJ2-3, with D hard to call. Trimming pared 4 bases from V and 3 bases from J, leaving 5 bases between. The germline V gene encodes CDR1 DFQATT and CDR2 SNEGSKA (reference sequence). CDR3 length: 11 amino acids. In DNA form, the CDR3 reads TGCAGTGCTATGCGGACAGATACGCAGTATTTT. Protein sequence: CSAMRTDTQYF.

The chain uses TRBV9 and TRBJ2-3; D is possibly TRBD1 (8 bases). CDR1 SGDLS and CDR2 YYNGEE come from the germline V gene. The CDR3 covers 14 residues. V was shortened by 6 bases and J by 5 bases, with 16 bases between the two germline ends. The CDR3 loop reads CASTGQGGEDTQYF. The CDR3 DNA sequence: TGTGCCAGCACCGGACAGGGAGGGGAAGATACGCAGTATTTT.

This clone showed up just a few times. The chain combines TRBV18 with TRBJ2-7, with TRBD1 identical over 7 bases. Looked up from germline, CDR1 is KGHSH and CDR2 is LQKENI. V lost 3 bases to trimming and J lost 3 bases; unmatched junction nucleotides: 2. The CDR3 consists of 13 residues. CDR3 DNA sequence: TGTGCCAGCTCACCCGGACAGGACTACGAGCAGTACTTC. It is translated as CASSPGQDYEQYF.

V is TRBV30 and J is TRBJ1-1; D perhaps matches TRBD1 (5 bases). Germline-derived CDR1 and CDR2 are GTSNPN and SVGIG (reference sequence). V dropped 4 bases and J dropped 7 bases, with 13 bases sitting between them. The CDR3 extends over 12 amino acids. CDR3 sequence reads: CAWNWGVGEAFF. The CDR3 nucleotides read TGTGCCTGGAACTGGGGGGTGGGTGAAGCTTTCTTT.

The chain combines TRBV6-1 with TRBJ1-6; a possible D gene is TRBD1 (5 bases). The germline V gene has CDR1 MNHNS and CDR2 SASEGT. CDR3 length equals 12 residues. In DNA form, the CDR3 reads TGTGCTTCCGGGGGGAGTAGTTCACCCCTCCACTTT. It yields the protein CASGGSSSPLHF.

This clone was observed many times. In DNA, the CDR3 is TGTGCCAGCAGCTTATTTCGAGCGGGACAGGGTTTTTACAATGAGCAGTTCTTC. Its translation: CASSLFRAGQGFYNEQFF. The J gene is TRBJ2-1, the V gene TRBV7-2, with 9 bases aligning to TRBD1. Germline CDR1 and CDR2: SGHTA and FQGNSA. V trimming: 2 bases; J trimming: 4 bases; junction bases outside the gene matches: 12. CDR3 length: 18 amino acids.